What follows are 30 T cell receptor beta chains derived from one specimen sequenced in a study of blood T cell repertoires in COVID-19. Clones were sequenced by immunoSEQ multiplex PCR, and TCRdb holds only the in-frame ones, with some missing. The sample carries some 44,000 clones, over 80% recorded once. The specimen was peripheral blood. Every receptor here comes from a human donor in a cohort sampled during active COVID-19.

This clone was found once. This chain joins TRBV9 and TRBJ1-5, with 7 positions matching TRBD1. The CDR3 is 13 amino acids. Trimming cost V 3 bases and J 5 bases; bases outside gene matches: 2. The germline V gene encodes CDR1 SGDLS and CDR2 YYNGEE. CDR3: CASSAQGDQPQHF. The CDR3, as DNA: TGTGCCAGCAGCGCCCAGGGGGATCAGCCCCAGCATTTT. The complete variable domain, with remaining parts taken from reference TRBV9 and TRBJ1-5, reads DSGVTQTPKHLITATGQRVTLRCSPRSGDLSVYWYQQSLDQGLQFLIQYYNGEERAKGNILERFSAQQFPDLHSELNLSSLELGDSALYFCASSAQGDQPQHFGDGTRLSIL.

This clone has a handful of counts. This chain joins TRBV3-1 (or the pseudogene TRBV3-2) and TRBJ2-7, with D possibly matching TRBD2 (6 bases). The CDR3 covers 14 residues. Trimming pared 1 base from V and 6 bases from J, leaving 13 bases between. CDR1 and CDR2 from the germline V gene are LGHDT and YNNKEL (reference sequence). In nucleotides, the CDR3 is TGTGCCAGCAGCCAAGCGCGGGGCGCAGGCGAGCAGTACTTC. Its protein product is CASSQARGAGEQYF.

The rearrangement joins TRBV28 to TRBJ1-2, with D uncertain. The length of the CDR3 is 15 residues. Germline V gives CDR1 MDHEN, CDR2 SYDVKM. V shed 3 bases and J shed 1 base, with 12 bases lying between them. The CDR3, as DNA: TGTGCCAGCAGTTTTACACAGCTCCTTAACTATGGCTACACCTTC. Translating it yields CASSFTQLLNYGYTF.

The CDR3 nucleotides are TGTGCCAGCAGCCCCGTCGGACAGGGGACTGAGCAGTACTTC. Its translation: CASSPVGQGTEQYF. The rearrangement links TRBV5-4 to TRBJ2-7; 9 positions match TRBD1. This CDR3 is built from 14 residues. V was clipped by 4 bases and J by 7 bases; unmatched bases: 9. Germline lookup yields CDR1 SGHNT and CDR2 YYREEE (reference sequence).

The chain couples TRBV5-6 to TRBJ2-7, with TRBD2 identical over 9 bases. The CDR3 length is 15 residues. The germline V gene encodes CDR1 SGHDT and CDR2 YYEEEE. V was pared by 5 bases and J by 3 bases, with 9 bases of the junction left unmatched. CDR3 coding DNA: TGTGCCAGCAGTCCTCTAGCGGGGCCCTACTACGAGCAGTACTTC. Translating it yields CASSPLAGPYYEQYF.

The sample holds a few counts of this clone. V is TRBV5-4 and J is TRBJ1-3; D not resolved. This CDR3 spans 14 amino acids. Germline CDR1 is SGHNT and CDR2 is YYREEE (reference sequence). V was clipped by 2 bases and J by 3 bases, with 9 bases between them. The CDR3 DNA reads TGTGCCAGCAGCTTCTTAGGCGGTGGAAACACCATATATTTT. Protein sequence: CASSFLGGGNTIYF.

This chain joins TRBV5-4 and TRBJ2-3; 8 nucleotides agree with TRBD2. The CDR3 loop spans 15 amino acids. Germline V CDR1 and CDR2: SGHNT, YYREEE (reference sequence). The trim removed 0 bases at V and 3 bases at J, leaving 3 bases unmatched. This CDR3 reads CASSLGGGGTDTQYF. In nucleotides, the CDR3 is TGTGCCAGCAGCTTGGGAGGCGGGGGGACAGATACGCAGTATTTT. Full variable domain (rest looked up from reference TRBV5-4 and TRBJ2-3): ETGVTQSPTHLIKTRGQQVTLRCSSQSGHNTVSWYQQALGQGPQFIFQYYREEENGRGNFPPRFSGLQFPNYSSELNVNALELDDSALYLCASSLGGGGTDTQYFGPGTRLTVL.

The V gene is TRBV7-9, the J gene TRBJ1-1; D call uncertain. Trimming removed 6 bases at V and 2 bases at J, with 13 bases between. CDR1 SEHNR and CDR2 FQNEAQ come from the germline V gene (reference sequence). The CDR3 extends over 14 amino acids. The CDR3: CASSFSGSNTEAFF. CDR3 in DNA: TGTGCCAGCAGTTTTTCGGGTTCCAACACTGAAGCTTTCTTT.

The gene calls are TRBV4-3 and TRBJ2-1; D perhaps matches TRBD2 (6 bases). The CDR3 loop spans 20 amino acids. Germline V gene sequence: CDR1 LGHNA, CDR2 YSLEER. V was cut by 0 bases and J by 0 bases, with 21 bases left in between. CDR3 coding DNA: TGCGCCAGCAGCCAAGATAACGGCGGGAATAAACCGAGCTCCTACAATGAGCAGTTCTTC. Translating it yields CASSQDNGGNKPSSYNEQFF.

The CDR3 here is CASSFTGTNYGYTF. For the CDR3, the DNA is TGTGCCAGCAGCTTTACCGGGACAAACTATGGCTACACCTTC. The chain has TRBV5-8 and TRBJ1-2; a possible D gene is TRBD1 (6 bases). The length of the CDR3 is 14 residues. Germline-derived CDR1 and CDR2 are SGHTS and YDEGEE. V shed 2 bases and J shed 2 bases, with 10 bases lying between them.

J is TRBJ2-2 and V is TRBV19; TRBD2 matches at 7 bases. The CDR3 spans 16 residues. The junction had 5 bases not matched to a gene; V was cut back by 0 bases and J by 4 bases. Germline V gene data show CDR1 as LNHDA and CDR2 as SQIVND (reference sequence). The CDR3 DNA is TGTGCCAGTAGTATAGAACAGGCTAGCGGCACCGGGGAGCTGTTTTTT. Protein product: CASSIEQASGTGELFF.

V usage is TRBV6-6 and J usage is TRBJ1-1, with D maybe TRBD1 (6 bases). The CDR3 loop spans 16 amino acids. CDR1 is MNHNY, CDR2 SVGAGI, per germline (reference sequence). V lost 0 bases, J lost 4 bases, and 15 bases lay in between. CDR3 amino acids: CASSYSIGLGGTEAFF. The DNA of the CDR3 is TGTGCCAGCAGTTACTCGATAGGTTTAGGGGGCACTGAAGCTTTCTTT.

The chain combines TRBV5-6 with TRBJ1-2, with 10 positions matching TRBD1. The V gene end was trimmed by 4 bases and the J gene end by 4 bases; junction bases not matched to a gene: 4. The CDR3 length is 14 residues. Germline assignment: CDR1 SGHDT and CDR2 YYEEEE. The CDR3 coding sequence is TGTGCCAGCAGCGCGACAGGGGGCGTCTATGGCTACACCTTC. Protein product: CASSATGGVYGYTF.

This chain links TRBV11-1 with TRBJ2-3, with TRBD1 as a possible D gene (5 bases). The germline V gene has CDR1 SGHAT and CDR2 FQDESV (reference sequence). V was pared by 5 bases and J by 8 bases, with 17 bases between. The CDR3 runs to 14 residues. CDR3 residues: CASSHRQQAPTQYF. CDR3 coding DNA: TGTGCCAGCAGCCATAGACAGCAGGCACCTACGCAGTATTTT. Complete variable domain (other parts from reference TRBV11-1 and TRBJ2-3): EAEVAQSPRYKITEKSQAVAFWCDPISGHATLYWYRQILGQGPELLVQFQDESVVDDSQLPKDRFSAERLKGVDSTLKIQPAELGDSAMYLCASSHRQQAPTQYFGPGTRLTVL.

The V gene is TRBV5-5, the J gene TRBJ1-4; D is possibly TRBD1 (5 bases). Germline V gene data show CDR1 as SGHKS and CDR2 as YYEKEE (reference sequence). The germline V and J ends were trimmed by 7 bases and 7 bases, with 17 bases remaining between them. The CDR3 spans 14 residues. In DNA form, the CDR3 reads TGTGCCAGCGGCATTCGGGGGTCCCTTGAAAAACTGTTTTTT. It specifies CASGIRGSLEKLFF.

The chain employs TRBV6-2 or TRBV6-3 and TRBJ2-7; 14 bases map to TRBD2. Germline CDR1 MNHEY, CDR2 SVGEGT. V dropped 6 bases and J dropped 6; count of bases not matched to a gene: 4. This CDR3 comprises 14 residues. The CDR3 DNA reads as TGTGCCAGCAGCCGACTAGCGGGGGGGAGCGAGCAGTACTTC. Its protein product is CASSRLAGGSEQYF.

This rearrangement joins TRBV3-1 (or the pseudogene TRBV3-2) to TRBJ1-6; no clear D. V was shortened by 7 bases and J by 6 bases, with 16 bases between the two germline ends. This CDR3 has 15 amino acids. In germline, CDR1 is LGHDT, CDR2 YNNKEL (reference sequence). The CDR3 DNA reads as TGTGCCAGCACCCCGTCCCCGCTAGGTAATTCACCCCTCCACTTT. This sequence encodes CASTPSPLGNSPLHF.

This clone is a singleton in its sample. This chain joins TRBV4-2 and TRBJ2-1, with TRBD2 matching over 8 bases. J was trimmed by 8 bases and V by 5 bases; bases with no gene match: 11. The CDR3 consists of 15 residues. The germline CDR1 and CDR2 sequences are LGHNA and YNFKEQ. The chain's CDR3 is CASSYSAGGKDEQFF. The CDR3 coding sequence is TGTGCCAGCAGCTATTCGGCGGGAGGTAAAGATGAGCAGTTCTTC.

This clone was observed once. The chain carries TRBV10-3 and TRBJ2-1; 10 bases match TRBD2. The CDR3 spans 12 residues. Germline V gives CDR1 ENHRY, CDR2 SYGVKD. V gave up 7 bases and J gave up 8 bases; unmatched junction bases: 2. This CDR3 reads CAIKGTSDEQFF. As DNA, the CDR3 is TGTGCCATCAAAGGGACTAGCGATGAGCAGTTCTTC.

This sequence joins TRBV7-7 and TRBJ2-7, with a weak D call TRBD2 (6 bases). The CDR3 length is 15 residues. In germline, CDR1 is SSHAT, CDR2 FNYEAQ (reference sequence). Between the trimmed V and J ends, which lost 5 bases and 2 bases, there was a span of 16 bases. Here the CDR3 DNA reads TGTGCCAGCAGCGTTATGGCGGGGCGCCCCTACGAGCAGTACTTC. Protein sequence: CASSVMAGRPYEQYF.

This chain links TRBV6-6 with TRBJ1-2; D is unresolved. The CDR3 runs to 17 residues. Trimming pared 5 bases from V and 0 bases from J, leaving 19 bases between. CDR1 and CDR2 from the germline V gene are MNHNY and SVGAGI (reference sequence). CDR3: CASSPRAGRDSNYGYTF. The CDR3 coding sequence is TGTGCCAGCAGTCCGCGGGCGGGTCGGGATTCTAACTATGGCTACACCTTC.

The rearrangement joins TRBV7-9 to TRBJ2-2; 8 bases map to TRBD1. CDR3 length: 15 amino acids. Germline CDR1 is SEHNR and CDR2 is FQNEAQ (reference sequence). After removal of 5 bases from V and 6 bases from J, the junction contained 8 bases not matched to a gene. The CDR3: CASSLRTGSAGELFF. The CDR3 nucleotides are TGTGCCAGCAGCCTAAGGACAGGGTCCGCCGGGGAGCTGTTTTTT. The entire variable domain, with the rest obtained from reference TRBV7-9 and TRBJ2-2, is as follows: DTGVSQNPRHKITKRGQNVTFRCDPISEHNRLYWYRQTLGQGPEFLTYFQNEAQLEKSRLLSDRFSAERPKGSFSTLEIQRTEQGDSAMYLCASSLRTGSAGELFFGEGSRLTVL.

This rearrangement joins TRBV6-1 to TRBJ1-5; D call uncertain. Germline lookup yields CDR1 MNHNS and CDR2 SASEGT. V gave up 2 bases and J gave up 7 bases, with 9 bases separating them. This CDR3 is 13 amino acids long. The CDR3 coding sequence is TGTGCCAGCAGTGAATTAAATCTGCAGCCCCAGCATTTT. Its protein product is CASSELNLQPQHF.

CDR3 region: CASSSTPGTPYGYTF. In DNA, the CDR3 is TGTGCCAGCAGCTCCACCCCAGGAACTCCTTATGGCTACACCTTC. V gene TRBV11-2 combines with J gene TRBJ1-2; D is unresolved. V was cut by 4 bases and J by 5 bases, with 17 bases left in between. There are 15 residues in the CDR3. Germline CDR1 and CDR2: SGHAT and FQNNGV.

The chain carries TRBV9 and TRBJ1-1, with D possibly being TRBD1 (5 bases). Per germline, CDR1 SGDLS and CDR2 YYNGEE. V shed 0 bases and J shed 1 base, with 13 bases lying between them. The CDR3 consists of 16 residues. The CDR3 region has the DNA TGTGCCAGCAGCGTAGCTTCCGGGGGAGGGAACACTGAAGCTTTCTTT. It specifies CASSVASGGGNTEAFF.

This chain connects TRBV12-3 or TRBV12-4 to TRBJ1-5; D is ambiguous. Trimming cost V 3 bases and J 4 bases, with 7 bases left between them. The CDR3 length is 13 residues. The DNA for the CDR3 is TGTGCCAGCAGTTTGGCGGAAAATCAGCCCCAGCATTTT. Translation: CASSLAENQPQHF.

The CDR3 reads CASSLVGTGANYGYTF. The CDR3 region has the DNA TGTGCCAGCAGCTTGGTAGGGACAGGGGCTAACTATGGCTACACCTTC. The V call is TRBV5-6, the J call TRBJ1-2; 10 nucleotides agree with TRBD1. Germline assignment: CDR1 SGHDT and CDR2 YYEEEE. J lost 0 bases, V lost 0 bases, and 2 bases had no gene match. The CDR3 sequence is 16 residues long.

V and J are TRBV6-5 and TRBJ1-2; possible D gene TRBD1, 6 bases. V was trimmed by 0 bases and J by 2 bases, leaving 10 bases between them. There are 15 residues in the CDR3. Per the germline V gene, CDR1 is MNHEY and CDR2 is SVGAGI. CDR3 loop: CASSYSTDRNYGYTF. CDR3 in DNA: TGTGCCAGCAGTTACTCTACGGACAGAAACTATGGCTACACCTTC.

J is TRBJ1-2 and V is TRBV19; 10 nucleotides agree with TRBD1. V lost 10 bases and J lost 5; bases outside the gene matches: 10. This CDR3 has 14 residues. Germline lookup yields CDR1 LNHDA and CDR2 SQIVND (reference sequence). The CDR3 nucleotides read TGTGCCACCGGTCCGGGACAGGGGATTTATGGCTACACCTTC. Translation: CATGPGQGIYGYTF. Drawing the rest from reference TRBV19 and TRBJ1-2, the complete variable domain is DGGITQSPKYLFRKEGQNVTLSCEQNLNHDAMYWYRQDPGQGLRLIYYSQIVNDFQKGDIAEGYSVSREKKESFPLTVTSAQKNPTAFYLCATGPGQGIYGYTFGSGTRLTVV.

This chain joins TRBV12-5 and TRBJ2-1; TRBD2 might be the D (6 bases). Trimming left V 1 base short and J 1 base short, with 17 bases between. This CDR3 contains 18 residues. Germline V CDR1 and CDR2: LGHNT, FRNRAP. The CDR3, as DNA: TGTGCTAGTGGTTTGGGCAACACCTTTCGGGGGTCCTACAATGAGCAGTTCTTC. Amino acids: CASGLGNTFRGSYNEQFF.